This is a list of T cell receptor beta chains from one sample in a study of cytomegalovirus exposure and HLA in healthy donors. Sequencing was performed with immunoSEQ multiplex PCR; in TCRdb, only in-frame clones are kept and a portion is missing. The table lists just over 200,000 clones, 80% to 85% of them singletons. What was sequenced was PBMCs. Receptor source: a woman aged 40 to 49 in good health and CMV-seronegative. The CDR3 runs from the conserved cysteine through the conserved F or W. The D gene is left open where the match is weak. Clone sizes are given selectively: once, few, many, or a class where the clone is expanded.

j_call: TRBJ2-1; v_call: TRBV9; clone_size: NA; d_call: NA; cdr3_nt: TGTGCCAGCAGCGTAGAGGTGTGGAGCTCCTACAATGAGCAGTTCTTC; cdr3_aa: CASSVEVWSSYNEQFF
j_call: TRBJ1-1; v_call: TRBV30; clone_size: NA; d_call: NA; cdr3_nt: TGTGCCTGGAGGAGGGGAGGTAACACTGAAGCTTTCTTT; cdr3_aa: CAWRRGGNTEAFF
j_call: TRBJ1-1; v_call: TRBV11-2; clone_size: NA; d_call: NA; cdr3_nt: TGTGCCAGCACTTTGACAGGCCCACAGAACACTGAAGCTTTCTTT; cdr3_aa: CASTLTGPQNTEAFF
j_call: TRBJ1-2; v_call: TRBV28; clone_size: few; d_call: NA; cdr3_nt: TGTGCCAGCCGAGAAGTAAACTATGGCTACACCTTC; cdr3_aa: CASREVNYGYTF
j_call: TRBJ2-7; v_call: TRBV4-1; clone_size: NA; d_call: TRBD1; cdr3_nt: TGCGCCAGCAGCCCTATCCGGACAGGGAGCTCCTACGAGCAGTACTTC; cdr3_aa: CASSPIRTGSSYEQYF
j_call: TRBJ1-5; v_call: TRBV27; clone_size: NA; d_call: NA; cdr3_nt: TGTGCCAGCAGACCGTACAGTGGGCCCCAGCATTTT; cdr3_aa: CASRPYSGPQHF
j_call: TRBJ2-2; v_call: TRBV6-4; clone_size: NA; d_call: TRBD1; cdr3_nt: TGTGCCAGCGGTCGGGGGACAGGGGGCACCGGGGAGCTGTTTTTT; cdr3_aa: CASGRGTGGTGELFF
j_call: TRBJ1-5; v_call: TRBV18; clone_size: NA; d_call: NA; cdr3_nt: TGTGCCAGCTCTCACCAAAGGAGTAGCAATCAGCCCCAGCATTTT; cdr3_aa: CASSHQRSSNQPQHF
j_call: TRBJ2-7; v_call: TRBV10-2; clone_size: NA; d_call: NA; cdr3_nt: TGCGCCAGCAGTGAGTTGGTTGGCGGGGCCTCCTACGAGCAGTACTTC; cdr3_aa: CASSELVGGASYEQYF
j_call: TRBJ1-2; v_call: TRBV2; clone_size: NA; d_call: NA; cdr3_nt: TGTGCCAGCAGGACCCGGAGCTATGGCTACACCTTC; cdr3_aa: CASRTRSYGYTF
j_call: TRBJ2-2; v_call: TRBV7-9; clone_size: NA; d_call: TRBD2; cdr3_nt: TGTTCCAGCAGCTTACTAGCGGGTCCCCTCTTGGCCGGGGAGCTGTTTTTT; cdr3_aa: CSSSLLAGPLLAGELFF
j_call: TRBJ2-2; v_call: TRBV21-1; clone_size: NA; d_call: NA; cdr3_nt: TGTGCCAGCAGCAAACCGACAGGGTTGGCCGGGGAGCTGTTTTTT; cdr3_aa: CASSKPTGLAGELFF
j_call: TRBJ1-1; v_call: TRBV19; clone_size: few; d_call: NA; cdr3_nt: TGTGCCAGTACCTGGACAGTGGACACTGAAGCTTTCTTT; cdr3_aa: CASTWTVDTEAFF
j_call: TRBJ2-1; v_call: TRBV2; clone_size: NA; d_call: TRBD2; cdr3_nt: TGTGCCAGCAGCTCTAGCGGGAGGGCCAACAATGAGCAGTTCTTC; cdr3_aa: CASSSSGRANNEQFF
j_call: TRBJ2-2; v_call: TRBV9; clone_size: few; d_call: NA; cdr3_nt: TGTGCCAGCAGCCAACTGCATCCTGCGAACACCGGGGAGCTGTTTTTT; cdr3_aa: CASSQLHPANTGELFF
j_call: TRBJ2-3; v_call: TRBV29-1; clone_size: NA; d_call: TRBD2; cdr3_nt: TGCAGCGCAGGACTAGCAACAGATACGCAGTATTTT; cdr3_aa: CSAGLATDTQYF
j_call: TRBJ1-2; v_call: TRBV29-1; clone_size: NA; d_call: TRBD1; cdr3_nt: TGCAGCGCTACAGGGGGCTTAAACTATGGCTACACCTTC; cdr3_aa: CSATGGLNYGYTF
j_call: TRBJ1-1; v_call: TRBV6-1; clone_size: NA; d_call: NA; cdr3_nt: TGTGCCAGTCAGGGTGCGGTATTGGGGGCTTTCTTT; cdr3_aa: CASQGAVLGAFF
j_call: TRBJ2-7; v_call: TRBV6-5; clone_size: NA; d_call: TRBD1; cdr3_nt: TGTGCCAGCAGTTACTCCCCGGGAACAGGGGGCTACGAGCAGTACTTC; cdr3_aa: CASSYSPGTGGYEQYF
j_call: TRBJ2-7; v_call: TRBV6-5; clone_size: NA; d_call: TRBD1; cdr3_nt: TGTGCCAGCAGTTACCTGTACAGGGGGGCCTACGAGCAGTACTTC; cdr3_aa: CASSYLYRGAYEQYF
j_call: TRBJ1-1; v_call: TRBV19; clone_size: NA; d_call: NA; cdr3_nt: TGTGCCAGTAGTCCATGGACAGCGAACACTGAAGCTTTCTTT; cdr3_aa: CASSPWTANTEAFF
j_call: TRBJ1-1; v_call: TRBV6-5; clone_size: once; d_call: NA; cdr3_nt: TGTGCCAGCAGTTACGGCAGGTCCGCTGAAGCTTTCTTT; cdr3_aa: CASSYGRSAEAFF
j_call: TRBJ2-1; v_call: TRBV7-6; clone_size: NA; d_call: NA; cdr3_nt: TGTGCCAGCAGCTTAGGCACGTTCAGCTCCTACAATGAGCAGTTCTTC; cdr3_aa: CASSLGTFSSYNEQFF
j_call: TRBJ2-3; v_call: TRBV4-2; clone_size: few; d_call: TRBD2; cdr3_nt: TGTGCCAGCAGCCAAGAAACTAGCGAAGATACGCAGTATTTT; cdr3_aa: CASSQETSEDTQYF
j_call: TRBJ1-1; v_call: TRBV7-9; clone_size: NA; d_call: TRBD1; cdr3_nt: TGTGCCAGCAGCTTCTACGGGACAGGGAGGAACACTGAAGCTTTCTTT; cdr3_aa: CASSFYGTGRNTEAFF
j_call: TRBJ2-5; v_call: TRBV7-2; clone_size: few; d_call: TRBD2; cdr3_nt: TGTGCCAGCAGCCCACCGGGACTAGCGGGAGTTTTGGAGACCCAGTACTTC; cdr3_aa: CASSPPGLAGVLETQYF
j_call: TRBJ1-5; v_call: TRBV28; clone_size: NA; d_call: TRBD1; cdr3_nt: TGTGCCAGTGGGGTGAAGGGGGCTCCCAGGCCCCAGCATTTT; cdr3_aa: CASGVKGAPRPQHF
j_call: TRBJ2-1; v_call: TRBV7-8; clone_size: NA; d_call: NA; cdr3_nt: TGTGCCAGCATCCCAGAATCGAGGCTAGGAGATGAGCAGTTCTTC; cdr3_aa: CASIPESRLGDEQFF
j_call: TRBJ1-6; v_call: TRBV2; clone_size: NA; d_call: NA; cdr3_nt: TGTGCCAGCAAAGTACAGGGAGCCAATAATTCACCCCTCCACTTT; cdr3_aa: CASKVQGANNSPLHF
j_call: TRBJ2-7; v_call: TRBV10-3; clone_size: NA; d_call: TRBD2; cdr3_nt: TGTGCCATCAGTGATTCCGGGACTAGCGGAGGGTACGAGCAGTACTTC; cdr3_aa: CAISDSGTSGGYEQYF
j_call: TRBJ2-2; v_call: TRBV6-6; clone_size: NA; d_call: NA; cdr3_nt: TGTGCCAGCAGGCCCGCGGGACGTACCGGGGAGCTGTTTTTT; cdr3_aa: CASRPAGRTGELFF
j_call: TRBJ1-1; v_call: TRBV6-1; clone_size: NA; d_call: NA; cdr3_nt: TGTGCCAGCAGTGGCGGGGGGCGCGGGGACACTGAAGCTTTCTTT; cdr3_aa: CASSGGGRGDTEAFF
j_call: TRBJ1-2; v_call: TRBV7-6; clone_size: NA; d_call: NA; cdr3_nt: TGTGCCAGCAGCTTCTCGGGGGGGAGCGACTATGGCTACACCTTC; cdr3_aa: CASSFSGGSDYGYTF
j_call: TRBJ1-1; v_call: TRBV2; clone_size: few; d_call: TRBD1; cdr3_nt: TGTGCCAGCAGTAAGGGACAGAGTAGTACCACTGAAGCTTTCTTT; cdr3_aa: CASSKGQSSTTEAFF
j_call: TRBJ2-3; v_call: TRBV10-3; clone_size: NA; d_call: NA; cdr3_nt: TGTGCCATCCGCCCGGAGAGGGCAGATACGCAGTATTTT; cdr3_aa: CAIRPERADTQYF
j_call: TRBJ1-1; v_call: TRBV11-2; clone_size: once; d_call: TRBD1; cdr3_nt: TGTGCCAGCAGCTCTAAGACAGGGGTGAACACTGAAGCTTTCTTT; cdr3_aa: CASSSKTGVNTEAFF
j_call: TRBJ2-1; v_call: TRBV2; clone_size: NA; d_call: NA; cdr3_nt: TGTGCCAGCAGAAATAGCCTGGGTGATGAGCAGTTCTTC; cdr3_aa: CASRNSLGDEQFF
j_call: TRBJ2-2; v_call: TRBV7-6; clone_size: NA; d_call: NA; cdr3_nt: TGTGCCAGCAGCCCCATTCGGCGGCGCAACACCGGGGAGCTGTTTTTT; cdr3_aa: CASSPIRRRNTGELFF
j_call: TRBJ2-6; v_call: TRBV4-1; clone_size: NA; d_call: NA; cdr3_nt: TGCGCCAGCAGCCAATCTTCGGGGGCCAACGTCCTGACTTTC; cdr3_aa: CASSQSSGANVLTF
j_call: TRBJ2-7; v_call: TRBV27; clone_size: NA; d_call: TRBD1; cdr3_nt: TGTGCCAGCAGAAGGACAGGGGGACCTCCTACCTACGAGCAGTACTTC; cdr3_aa: CASRRTGGPPTYEQYF
j_call: TRBJ1-5; v_call: TRBV2; clone_size: NA; d_call: TRBD1; cdr3_nt: TGTGCCAGCAGTGATCGGGGACAGCACAATCAGCCCCAGCATTTT; cdr3_aa: CASSDRGQHNQPQHF
j_call: TRBJ2-1; v_call: TRBV2; clone_size: NA; d_call: TRBD1; cdr3_nt: TGTGCCAGCAGTGCGGACAGGGTCAATGAGCAGTTCTTC; cdr3_aa: CASSADRVNEQFF
j_call: TRBJ2-1; v_call: TRBV5-1; clone_size: once; d_call: TRBD1; cdr3_nt: TGCGCCAGCAGCTCTTCAGGGACAGGTTACAATGAGCAGTTCTTC; cdr3_aa: CASSSSGTGYNEQFF
j_call: TRBJ2-7; v_call: TRBV4-1; clone_size: NA; d_call: TRBD1; cdr3_nt: TGCGCCAGCAGCCAAGAGGACAGGGTGCTGGACGAGCAGTACTTC; cdr3_aa: CASSQEDRVLDEQYF
j_call: TRBJ1-2; v_call: TRBV6-5; clone_size: NA; d_call: TRBD1; cdr3_nt: TGTGCCAGCAGCGCCCAGGGGGCGCGGGGCTACACCTTC; cdr3_aa: CASSAQGARGYTF
j_call: TRBJ1-4; v_call: TRBV19; clone_size: NA; d_call: NA; cdr3_nt: TGTGCCAGTAGTATAGAGGACAGCGGGAGTAATGAAAAACTGTTTTTT; cdr3_aa: CASSIEDSGSNEKLFF
j_call: TRBJ2-3; v_call: TRBV21-1; clone_size: once; d_call: NA; cdr3_nt: TGTGCTGCATTGCGGGGGAAAGGGAACACAGATACGCAGTATTTT; cdr3_aa: CAALRGKGNTDTQYF
j_call: TRBJ2-1; v_call: TRBV4-1; clone_size: few; d_call: NA; cdr3_nt: TGCGCCAGCAGCCAAGGTACAGAAGGTGAGCAGTTCTTC; cdr3_aa: CASSQGTEGEQFF
j_call: TRBJ2-7; v_call: TRBV10-2; clone_size: few; d_call: TRBD1; cdr3_nt: TGCGCCAGCAGTGCGCCGGGACAGGGGGCCTACGAGCAGTACTTC; cdr3_aa: CASSAPGQGAYEQYF
j_call: TRBJ1-3; v_call: TRBV7-9; clone_size: NA; d_call: NA; cdr3_nt: TGTGCCAGCAGCTTCCAGGTAACTGGAAACACCATATATTTT; cdr3_aa: CASSFQVTGNTIYF
j_call: TRBJ1-1; v_call: TRBV6-5; clone_size: NA; d_call: NA; cdr3_nt: TGTGCCAGCAGCCTCGGGTTTGGAGGGACTGAAGCTTTCTTT; cdr3_aa: CASSLGFGGTEAFF
j_call: TRBJ1-1; v_call: TRBV13; clone_size: NA; d_call: NA; cdr3_nt: TGTGCCAGCACACCTAACCCTTGGCAGGGCAAGAACACTGAAGCTTTCTTT; cdr3_aa: CASTPNPWQGKNTEAFF
j_call: TRBJ1-1; v_call: TRBV29-1; clone_size: NA; d_call: NA; cdr3_nt: TGCAGCGTTGAGGGGGGCGCGGGAGCCTTTGAACCTTTCTTT; cdr3_aa: CSVEGGAGAFEPFF
j_call: TRBJ2-7; v_call: TRBV19; clone_size: NA; d_call: NA; cdr3_nt: TGTGCCAGTAGTATTGGGCAGTCCTACGAGCAGTACTTC; cdr3_aa: CASSIGQSYEQYF
j_call: TRBJ1-1; v_call: TRBV27; clone_size: NA; d_call: TRBD1; cdr3_nt: TGTGCCAGCAGCCGGACAGGGAGGTCTGAAGCTTTCTTT; cdr3_aa: CASSRTGRSEAFF